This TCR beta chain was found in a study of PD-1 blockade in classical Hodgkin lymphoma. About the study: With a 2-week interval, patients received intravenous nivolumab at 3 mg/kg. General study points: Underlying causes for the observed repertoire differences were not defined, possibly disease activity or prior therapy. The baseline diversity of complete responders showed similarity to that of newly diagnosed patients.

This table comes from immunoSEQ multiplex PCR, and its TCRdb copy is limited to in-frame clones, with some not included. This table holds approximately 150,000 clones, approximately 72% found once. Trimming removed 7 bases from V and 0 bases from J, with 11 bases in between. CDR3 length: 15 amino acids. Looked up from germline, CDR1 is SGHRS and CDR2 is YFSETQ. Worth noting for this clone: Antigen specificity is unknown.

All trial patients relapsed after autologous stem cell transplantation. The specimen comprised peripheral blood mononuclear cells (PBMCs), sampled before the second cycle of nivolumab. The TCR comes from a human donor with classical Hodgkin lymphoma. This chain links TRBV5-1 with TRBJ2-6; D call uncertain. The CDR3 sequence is CASCYTSSGANVLTF. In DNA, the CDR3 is TGCGCCAGCTGCTACACTTCCTCTGGGGCCAACGTCCTGACTTTC.